This T cell receptor beta chain is drawn from a study of CD8+CD57+ T cells in acquired aplastic anemia. TCR beta VDJ and CDR3 were profiled, and genomic DNA was the template. Each CDR3 protein is one row after TCRdb ran MiXCR on the reads. Counted here are around 140,000 distinct CDR3 sequences, around 41% occurring once; the ten biggest clones make up under 9%. With V trimmed by 6 bases and J by 6 bases, 9 bases remained unmatched. CDR3 size: 16 residues. Germline CDR1 is MNHEY and CDR2 is SMNVEV (reference sequence). This chain links TRBV27 with TRBJ2-2; TRBD2 aligns across 11 bases. This clonotype was obtained from a human donor in good health, serving as a control. Source material: sorted CD4+, CD8+, or CD8+CD57+ T cells (not recorded which) from PBMCs. CDR3 sequence reads: CASRVSGGVVSGELFF. Written as DNA, the CDR3 is TGTGCCAGCAGGGTTAGCGGGGGGGTAGTATCCGGGGAGCTGTTTTTT.